This T cell receptor beta chain was profiled in a study of T cell responses to AZD1222 COVID-19 vaccine. Whole-study results and caveats: Epitopes outside B.1.351 and B.1.1.7 mutated regions reportedly drew nearly half of spike TCRs.

Using immunoSEQ multiplex PCR, the repertoire was profiled, and TCRdb retains in-frame clones only, with some absent. The sample yields 150,000 to 200,000 clones, under 95% seen once. Concerning this clone: Its cognate antigen is unknown.

The sequenced sample was peripheral blood, obtained 28 days after the second AZD1222 dose. This receptor was taken from an adult who received the AZD1222 COVID-19 vaccine.

In DNA form, the CDR3 reads TGTGCCAGTAGTATACCCCGGGCCTACAATGAGCAGTTCTTC. Translating gives CASSIPRAYNEQFF. J is TRBJ2-1 and V is TRBV19, with D unresolved. The CDR3 spans 14 residues. Trimming stripped 2 bases from V and 2 bases from J, with 7 bases between. Germline assignment: CDR1 LNHDA and CDR2 SQIVND (reference sequence).